This TCR beta chain was documented in a study of blood T cell repertoires in COVID-19. Study details: Acute and convalescent COVID-19 samples came from the United States, Italy and Spain. PBMCs, B-cell-depleted T cells, or T cells provided the cDNA or gDNA that made up the material.

How the authors handled the data: Estimated nucleated cell counts came from reference gene primer amplification. Assay: immunoSEQ multiplex PCR; the TCRdb copy retains only in-frame clones and omits some. V and J calls and clone size come straight from that table; D and trimming were deduced from the DNA. The table records 60,000 to 95,000 clones, about nine tenths of them present only once. This CDR3 region has 10 residues. CDR1 is GTSNPN and CDR2 is SVGIG in the germline V gene (reference sequence). The ends were cut back, 7 bases at V and 7 bases at J, with 10 bases in the middle. V is TRBV30 and J is TRBJ1-2; D gene uncertain. The sample was peripheral blood. This sequence was found in a woman aged 50 to 60 with acute or convalescent COVID-19. For the CDR3, the DNA is TGTGCCTTAAGCACCCTTGGCTACACCTTC. Protein product: CALSTLGYTF.